The sequence of this TCR beta chain was determined in a study of graft-versus-host responses after intestinal transplantation. The wider study: Recipients were all induced with anti-thymocyte globulin, then given tacrolimus and steroids for approximately three years.

Measured with immunoSEQ multiplex PCR; TCRdb has only the in-frame clones, and not every one. This sample has about 97,000 clones, with 90% found just once. V lost 1 base, J lost 1 base, and 7 bases lay in between. The CDR3 is 14 amino acids. Germline CDR1 reads MNHEY; CDR2 reads SVGAGI. The sample consisted of PBMCs, taken about 440 days after intestinal transplant. The TCR was taken from a human patient who received an intestinal transplant, so some T cells may come from the graft donor. The chain links TRBV6-5 to TRBJ1-1, with D maybe TRBD1 (5 bases). Here the CDR3 DNA reads TGTGCCAGCAGTTACTACCAGGGGAACACTGAAGCTTTCTTT. Translation: CASSYYQGNTEAFF.